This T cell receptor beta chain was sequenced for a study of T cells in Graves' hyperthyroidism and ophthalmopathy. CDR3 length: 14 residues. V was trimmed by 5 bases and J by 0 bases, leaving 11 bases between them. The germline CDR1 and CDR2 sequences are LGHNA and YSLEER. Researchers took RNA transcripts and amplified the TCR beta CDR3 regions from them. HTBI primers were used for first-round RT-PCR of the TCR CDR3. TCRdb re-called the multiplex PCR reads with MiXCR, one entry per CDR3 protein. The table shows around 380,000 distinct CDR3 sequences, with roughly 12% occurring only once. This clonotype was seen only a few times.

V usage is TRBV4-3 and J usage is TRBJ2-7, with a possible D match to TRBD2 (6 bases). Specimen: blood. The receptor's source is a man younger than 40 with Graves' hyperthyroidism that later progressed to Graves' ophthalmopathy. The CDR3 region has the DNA TGCGCCAGCAGCTTGGAGGGAGTCTCCTACGAGCAGTACTTC. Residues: CASSLEGVSYEQYF.